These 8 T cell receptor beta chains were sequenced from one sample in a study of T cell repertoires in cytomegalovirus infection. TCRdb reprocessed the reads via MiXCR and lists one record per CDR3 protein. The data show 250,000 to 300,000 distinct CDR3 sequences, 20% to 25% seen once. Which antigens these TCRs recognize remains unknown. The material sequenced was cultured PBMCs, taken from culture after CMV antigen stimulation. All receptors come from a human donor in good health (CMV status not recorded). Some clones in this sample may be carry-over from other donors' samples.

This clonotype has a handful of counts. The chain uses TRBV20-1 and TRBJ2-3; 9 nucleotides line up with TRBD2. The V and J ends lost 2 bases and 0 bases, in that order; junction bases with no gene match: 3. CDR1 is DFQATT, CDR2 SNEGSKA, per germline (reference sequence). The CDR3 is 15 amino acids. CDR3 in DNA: TGCAGTGCTAGACCACTAGCGGGCAGCACAGATACGCAGTATTTT. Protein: CSARPLAGSTDTQYF.

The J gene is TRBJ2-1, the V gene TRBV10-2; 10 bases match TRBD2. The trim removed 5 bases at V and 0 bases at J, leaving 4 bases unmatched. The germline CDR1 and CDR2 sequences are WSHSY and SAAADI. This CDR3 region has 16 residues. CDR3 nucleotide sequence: TGCGCCAGCAGTCGAACTAGCGGGGACTCCTACAATGAGCAGTTCTTC. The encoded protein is CASSRTSGDSYNEQFF.

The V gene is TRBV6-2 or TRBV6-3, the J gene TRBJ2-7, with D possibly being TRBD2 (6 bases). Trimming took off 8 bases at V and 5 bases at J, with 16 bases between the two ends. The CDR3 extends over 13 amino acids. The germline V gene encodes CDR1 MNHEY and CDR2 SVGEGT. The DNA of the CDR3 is TGTGCCAGCCGACCCTCCGGAGGGAACGAGCAGTACGTC. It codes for CASRPSGGNEQYV.

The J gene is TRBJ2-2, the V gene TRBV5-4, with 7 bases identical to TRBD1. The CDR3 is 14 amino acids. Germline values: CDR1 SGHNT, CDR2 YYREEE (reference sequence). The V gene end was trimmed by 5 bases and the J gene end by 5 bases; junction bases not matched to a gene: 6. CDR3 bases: TGTGCCAGCAGAAGGGACAGCTATACCGGGGAGCTGTTTTTT. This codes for CASRRDSYTGELFF.

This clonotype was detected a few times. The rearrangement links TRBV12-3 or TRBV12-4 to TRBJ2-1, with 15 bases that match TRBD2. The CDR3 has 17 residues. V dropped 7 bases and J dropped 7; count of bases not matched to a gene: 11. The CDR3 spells CASTDSTGTSGGNEQFF. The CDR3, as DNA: TGTGCCAGCACCGACTCCACCGGGACTAGCGGGGGGAATGAGCAGTTCTTC.

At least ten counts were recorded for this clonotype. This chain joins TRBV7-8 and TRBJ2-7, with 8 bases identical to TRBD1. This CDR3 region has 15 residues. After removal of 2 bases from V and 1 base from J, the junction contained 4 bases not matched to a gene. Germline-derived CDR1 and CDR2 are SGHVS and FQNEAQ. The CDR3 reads CASSLSRTGSYEQYF. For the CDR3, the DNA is TGTGCCAGCAGCTTATCAAGGACAGGGTCCTACGAGCAGTACTTC.

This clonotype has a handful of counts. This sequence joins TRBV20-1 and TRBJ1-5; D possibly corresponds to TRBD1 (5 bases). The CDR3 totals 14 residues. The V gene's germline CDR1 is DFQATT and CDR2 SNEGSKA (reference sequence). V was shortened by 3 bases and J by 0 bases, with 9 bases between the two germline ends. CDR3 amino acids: CSASEGYSNQPQHF. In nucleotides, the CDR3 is TGCAGTGCTAGTGAGGGGTATAGCAATCAGCCCCAGCATTTT.

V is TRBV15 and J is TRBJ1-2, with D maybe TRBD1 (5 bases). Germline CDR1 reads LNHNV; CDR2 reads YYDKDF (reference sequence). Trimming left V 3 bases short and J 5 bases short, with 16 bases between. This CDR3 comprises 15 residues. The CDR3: CATSSSEQGAYGYTF. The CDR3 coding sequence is TGTGCCACCAGCAGTAGTGAGCAGGGAGCGTATGGCTACACCTTC. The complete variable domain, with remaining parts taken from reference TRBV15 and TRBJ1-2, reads DAMVIQNPRYQVTQFGKPVTLSCSQTLNHNVMYWYQQKSSQAPKLLFHYYDKDFNNEADTPDNFQSRRPNTSFCFLDIRSPGLGDTAMYLCATSSSEQGAYGYTFGSGTRLTVV.